The 15 T cell receptor beta chains given below trace back to one sample, sequenced in a study of cytomegalovirus exposure and HLA in healthy donors. Primers included in the PCR were 60 Vbeta and 13 Jbeta primers. The assay was immunoSEQ multiplex PCR, and TCRdb's table has in-frame clones only and misses some. The table includes roughly 150,000 clones, 75% to 90% detected once. Sequenced input: PBMCs. These receptor sequences come from a male donor in good health and CMV-seronegative.

The rearrangement uses TRBV29-1 and TRBJ2-5, with 8 bases aligning to TRBD2. The CDR3 contains 14 residues. Trimming at V came to 4 bases and at J to 5 bases, leaving 9 bases not matched to a gene. In germline, CDR1 is SQVTM, CDR2 ANQGSEA. The CDR3 coding sequence is TGCAGCGTTGTAGGTAGCGGGGTTGGGGAGACCCAGTACTTC. Translation gives CSVVGSGVGETQYF.

The chain has TRBV7-2 and TRBJ2-7; 9 bases fit TRBD1. This CDR3 region has 15 residues. Losses at the gene ends were 2 bases for V and 4 bases for J; bases not matched to a gene: 6. Germline V gives CDR1 SGHTA, CDR2 FQGNSA. The CDR3 reads CASSLNRDRVYEQYF. The CDR3 DNA reads TGTGCCAGCAGCTTAAACCGGGACAGGGTATACGAGCAGTACTTC.

The chain has TRBV19 and TRBJ1-2; D gene ambiguous. The CDR3 covers 14 residues. The V end was cut by 5 bases, the J end by 4 bases, with 14 bases between. The germline V gene encodes CDR1 LNHDA and CDR2 SQIVND (reference sequence). The CDR3 DNA is TGTGCCAGTAGTCCCTCGATGGAGATCTATGGCTACACCTTC. Residues: CASSPSMEIYGYTF.

The chain is built from TRBV18 and TRBJ2-2, with D tentatively TRBD1 (7 bases). The CDR3 length is 16 residues. CDR1 is KGHSH and CDR2 is LQKENI in the germline V gene. Trimming cost V 5 bases and J 4 bases, with 17 bases left between them. The CDR3 coding sequence is TGTGCCAGCTCAGCGAGGAGGGGGCGCGCCACCGGGGAGCTGTTTTTT. This gives the protein CASSARRGRATGELFF. Full variable domain (rest looked up from reference TRBV18 and TRBJ2-2): NAGVMQNPRHLVRRRGQEARLRCSPMKGHSHVYWYRQLPEEGLKFMVYLQKENIIDESGMPKERFSAEFPKEGPSILRIQQVVRGDSAAYFCASSARRGRATGELFFGEGSRLTVL.

V is TRBV7-6 and J is TRBJ2-5; the match to TRBD1 covers 9 bases. Germline-derived CDR1 and CDR2 are SGHVS and FNYEAQ. The CDR3 is made up of 14 amino acids. V shed 4 bases, J shed 7 bases, and the junction held 7 bases outside the gene matches. The CDR3 DNA reads as TGTGCCAGCAGCTCAAGGACAGGGGCGGGGACCCAGTACTTC. This sequence encodes CASSSRTGAGTQYF.

This chain uses TRBV7-2 with TRBJ2-7; no reliable D call. Trimming removed 5 bases at V and 6 bases at J, with 17 bases between. The CDR3 has 14 residues. Per germline, CDR1 SGHTA and CDR2 FQGNSA. As DNA, the CDR3 is TGTGCCAGCAGCCCCGGGTCGACGGTAGGCGAGCAGTACTTC. Residues: CASSPGSTVGEQYF.

This chain connects TRBV5-1 to TRBJ2-1; D is possibly TRBD2 (7 bases). V was shortened by 1 base and J by 0 bases, with 14 bases between the two germline ends. Germline loops: CDR1 SGHRS, CDR2 YFSETQ. This CDR3 is built from 17 residues. The CDR3 spells CASSLRGAPSSYNEQFF. The CDR3 DNA is TGCGCCAGCAGCTTGCGGGGGGCCCCGAGCTCCTACAATGAGCAGTTCTTC.

The V and J genes are TRBV5-1 and TRBJ1-5; possibly TRBD1 for D (5 bases). The CDR3 runs 14 residues. The germline V gene has CDR1 SGHRS and CDR2 YFSETQ. V lost 0 bases, J lost 6 bases, and 10 bases lay in between. The CDR3 bases are TGCGCCAGCAGCTTGGATGGGGCCGGTCAGCCCCAGCATTTT. Translation gives CASSLDGAGQPQHF.

The J gene is TRBJ2-5, the V gene TRBV27, with 9 bases aligning to TRBD2. The J call may be wrong; the DNA end is better matched by TRBJ2-7. Germline values: CDR1 MNHEY, CDR2 SMNVEV (reference sequence). The CDR3 is 14 residues long. CDR3 amino acids: CASSSSGVSYEQYF. The CDR3, as DNA: TGTGCCAGCAGTTCTAGCGGGGTCTCCTACGAGCAGTACTTC.

Regarding this clone: This sample includes further DNA sequences coding for the same CDR3. The chain joins TRBV15 to TRBJ1-5, with 7 bases aligning to TRBD1. This CDR3 has 16 residues. V lost 5 bases and J lost 2; bases outside the gene matches: 9. The germline gives CDR1 LNHNV, CDR2 YYDKDF (reference sequence). DNA of the CDR3: TGTGCCACCAGCGGTCAGGGGGGAGACGGCAATCAGCCCCAGCATTTT. It yields the protein CATSGQGGDGNQPQHF.

V gene TRBV7-9 combines with J gene TRBJ1-2, with TRBD1 identical over 10 bases. This CDR3 comprises 13 residues. The germline V gene has CDR1 SEHNR and CDR2 FQNEAQ (reference sequence). V trimming: 5 bases; J trimming: 7 bases; junction bases outside the gene matches: 4. Written as DNA, the CDR3 is TGTGCCAGCAGCCATAGGACAGGGGGTGGCTACACCTTC. The encoded protein is CASSHRTGGGYTF.

V usage is TRBV11-1 and J usage is TRBJ2-5; D unclear. The J call is uncertain, as TRBJ2-7 better fits the DNA end. CDR3 length: 13 residues. Looked up from germline, CDR1 is SGHAT and CDR2 is FQDESV (reference sequence). CDR3 sequence: CASSPKWGYEQYF. The CDR3 region has the DNA TGTGCCAGCAGCCCCAAATGGGGCTACGAGCAGTACTTC.

The V and J genes are TRBV13 and TRBJ2-2; 10 bases map to TRBD1. V shed 5 bases, J shed 5 bases, and the junction held 11 bases outside the gene matches. This CDR3 comprises 17 residues. Germline V gene sequence: CDR1 PRHDT, CDR2 FYEKMQ (reference sequence). The CDR3 region is CASSVRKDRGGTGELFF. As DNA, the CDR3 is TGTGCCAGCAGCGTAAGAAAGGACAGGGGGGGAACCGGGGAGCTGTTTTTT.

The CDR3 DNA is TGTGCCTGGACGCGGGGGGATTTCACAGATACGCAGTATTTT. This codes for CAWTRGDFTDTQYF. V is TRBV30 and J is TRBJ2-3; 8 bases map to TRBD2. The ends lost 4 bases at V and 2 bases at J; junction bases unmatched: 5. The germline gives CDR1 GTSNPN, CDR2 SVGIG (reference sequence). The CDR3 has 14 residues.

This clone has a handful of counts. The V gene is TRBV29-1, the J gene TRBJ1-1; 9 bases fit TRBD1. Trimming removed 6 bases from V and 4 bases from J; junction bases left unmatched: 3. Germline-derived CDR1 and CDR2 are SQVTM and ANQGSEA. The CDR3 has 12 amino acids. The CDR3 nucleotides read TGCAGCGTGGAGGGACAGGGCACTGAAGCTTTCTTT. Its protein is CSVEGQGTEAFF.